These 20 T cell receptor beta chains share one sample of origin, sequenced in a study of OX40 agonist ivuxolimab in advanced cancers. Library preparation used the immunoSEQ multiplex PCR assay. TCRdb re-hosts the immuneACCESS table, in-frame sequences only. Its copies lack some clones; in the studies checked, an unresolved V gene accounts for under half of them, and the cause for the rest is not known. The sample table holds 45,000 to 55,000 clones, of which 88% were seen once. Roughly 3.2% of the sample is in the top ten clones. Source: CD4+ or CD8+ T cells sorted from blood, taken in a trial of the OX40 agonist ivuxolimab. Source of these receptors: an adult with an advanced solid tumor such as melanoma, head and neck, liver or kidney cancer.

The gene calls are TRBV7-8 and TRBJ1-1; TRBD1 agrees at 10 bases. CDR1 SGHVS and CDR2 FQNEAQ come from the germline V gene. The V and J ends lost 9 bases and 4 bases, in that order; junction bases with no gene match: 11. This CDR3 comprises 15 residues. CDR3 in DNA: TGTGCCAGTTCGGGACAGGGGCTCTTGGGCACTGAAGCTTTCTTT. It is translated as CASSGQGLLGTEAFF. Variable domain in full (rest from reference TRBV7-8 and TRBJ1-1): GAGVSQSPRYKVAKRGQDVALRCDPISGHVSLFWYQQALGQGPEFLTYFQNEAQLDKSGLPSDRFFAERPEGSVSTLKIQRTQQEDSAVYLCASSGQGLLGTEAFFGQGTRLTVV.

The chain has TRBV7-9 and TRBJ1-6; no firm D call. Germline V gene lookup returns CDR1 SEHNR and CDR2 FQNEAQ (reference sequence). V was clipped by 2 bases and J by 7 bases, with 9 bases between them. This CDR3 is 14 amino acids long. The CDR3 bases are TGTGCCAGCAGCTTAATATCCTTAAATTCACCCCTCCACTTT. Residues: CASSLISLNSPLHF.

The genes are TRBV7-2 and TRBJ1-1, with D possibly TRBD1 on 6 matching bases. V lost 1 base and J lost 4, with 13 bases in between. The CDR3 loop spans 15 amino acids. The germline gives CDR1 SGHTA, CDR2 FQGNSA. The CDR3 nucleotides are TGTGCCAGCAGCTTAGTCCGGGGGCCGGGCACTGAAGCTTTCTTT. It yields the protein CASSLVRGPGTEAFF.

The chain couples TRBV6-1 to TRBJ1-1, with 9 nucleotides matching TRBD1. V lost 8 bases to trimming and J lost 3 bases; unmatched junction nucleotides: 4. The CDR3 contains 13 residues. Germline values: CDR1 MNHNS, CDR2 SASEGT. CDR3 nucleotide sequence: TGTGCCAGCTTACAGGGGGCCCACACTGAAGCTTTCTTT. Translating gives CASLQGAHTEAFF.

The V gene is TRBV5-8, the J gene TRBJ1-2; D possibly corresponds to TRBD1 (5 bases). Trimming stripped 1 base from V and 8 bases from J, with 18 bases between. In germline, CDR1 is SGHTS, CDR2 YDEGEE. The CDR3 runs 15 residues. CDR3 bases: TGTGCCAGCAGCTTGCAGGGTGCGGGAACTATAGGCTACACCTTC. Protein: CASSLQGAGTIGYTF.

The chain is built from TRBV28 and TRBJ1-2; a weak D match, TRBD1 (6 bases). The V gene lost 3 bases and the J gene lost 5 bases, with 16 bases spanning the gap. The CDR3 has 15 amino acids. Germline values: CDR1 MDHEN, CDR2 SYDVKM. The CDR3 DNA reads as TGTGCCAGCAGTTTGGAGGCCAGGGGAACTTATGGCTACACCTTC. Residues: CASSLEARGTYGYTF.

In this sample, this clone turned up a few times. This chain uses TRBV2 with TRBJ1-5; no reliable D call. V was cut by 4 bases and J by 6 bases, with 4 bases left in between. CDR3 length: 11 amino acids. CDR1 is SNHLY and CDR2 is FYNNEI in the germline V gene. The CDR3 region is CASSVGQPQHF. In nucleotides, the CDR3 is TGTGCCAGCAGTGTGGGTCAGCCCCAGCATTTT.

This rearrangement joins TRBV5-6 to TRBJ2-7; TRBD2 matches at 9 bases. With 3 bases clipped from V and 5 bases from J, the junction kept 6 bases outside the gene matches. CDR1 is SGHDT, CDR2 YYEEEE, per germline. There are 14 residues in the CDR3. CDR3 sequence: CASSSYSGGNEQYF. The CDR3 coding sequence is TGTGCCAGCAGCTCCTATAGCGGGGGTAACGAGCAGTACTTC.

The chain joins TRBV4-3 to TRBJ2-7, with D maybe TRBD1 (6 bases). Trimming removed 1 base from V and 1 base from J, with 8 bases in between. Germline V gene data show CDR1 as LGHNA and CDR2 as YSLEER. This CDR3 contains 14 residues. CDR3 bases: TGCGCCAGCAGCCAAGCCAGGGGTTCCTACGAGCAGTACTTC. Protein product: CASSQARGSYEQYF.

The V and J genes are TRBV25-1 and TRBJ2-6; no definite D call. The germline gives CDR1 MGHDK, CDR2 SYGVNS. The CDR3 length is 13 residues. V lost 2 bases, J lost 13 bases, and 12 bases lay in between. Here the CDR3 reads CASSEPNREVLTF. CDR3 nucleotide sequence: TGTGCCAGCAGTGAACCCAACAGAGAGGTCCTGACTTTC. Based on the CDR3 plus reference TRBV25-1 and TRBJ2-6, the full variable domain is EADIYQTPRYLVIGTGKKITLECSQTMGHDKMYWYQQDPGMELHLIHYSYGVNSTEKGDLSSESTVSRIRTEHFPLTLESARPSHTSQYLCASSEPNREVLTFGAGSRLTVL.

This rearrangement joins TRBV27 to TRBJ2-2, with 8 bases matching TRBD2. The J segment lost 2 bases and the V segment lost 2 bases, leaving 1 base of the junction unmatched. In germline, CDR1 is MNHEY, CDR2 SMNVEV (reference sequence). This CDR3 contains 15 residues. CDR3 nucleotides: TGTGCCAGCAGTTTACTAGCGGGTAACACCGGGGAGCTGTTTTTT. This codes for CASSLLAGNTGELFF.

The chain couples TRBV5-4 to TRBJ1-2, with 9 bases fitting TRBD1. The CDR3 runs 17 residues. Germline V lookup: CDR1 SGHNT, CDR2 YYREEE (reference sequence). J lost 4 bases, V lost 2 bases, and 12 bases had no gene match. This CDR3 is CASSFSGGQGRIYGYTF. CDR3 coding DNA: TGTGCCAGCAGCTTCTCCGGTGGACAGGGGCGCATCTATGGCTACACCTTC.

The chain combines TRBV27 with TRBJ1-1; D is possibly TRBD1 (5 bases). The CDR3 loop spans 14 amino acids. Germline V CDR1 and CDR2: MNHEY, SMNVEV (reference sequence). The germline V and J ends were trimmed by 2 bases and 2 bases, with 9 bases remaining between them. The CDR3 reads CASSLRQRNTEAFF. The CDR3, as DNA: TGTGCCAGCAGTTTAAGACAGCGAAACACTGAAGCTTTCTTT.

The chain is built from TRBV7-8 and TRBJ2-1, with 9 bases fitting TRBD1. From germline, CDR1 is SGHVS and CDR2 FQNEAQ. The CDR3 runs to 13 residues. V lost 5 bases to trimming and J lost 16 bases; unmatched junction nucleotides: 12. The CDR3 DNA sequence: TGTGCCAGCAGCAGAGCACAGGGGGCGGTTTGTTTCTTC. Translating gives CASSRAQGAVCFF.

This chain links TRBV7-2 with TRBJ1-5; D is perhaps TRBD1 (5 bases). This CDR3 has 15 residues. The V end was cut by 1 base, the J end by 0 bases, with 7 bases between. CDR1 is SGHTA, CDR2 FQGNSA, per germline. As DNA, the CDR3 is TGTGCCAGCAGCTTAGGGACAATTAGCAATCAGCCCCAGCATTTT. It codes for CASSLGTISNQPQHF.

V is TRBV28 and J is TRBJ1-1; no reliable D call. Germline values: CDR1 MDHEN, CDR2 SYDVKM. V lost 6 bases and J 1 base, leaving 15 bases between the germline ends. CDR3 length: 15 amino acids. CDR3 protein: CASRSNERWNTEAFF. In nucleotides, the CDR3 is TGTGCCAGCAGATCTAACGAGCGGTGGAACACTGAAGCTTTCTTT. Full variable domain (outside the CDR3, taken from reference TRBV28 and TRBJ1-1): DVKVTQSSRYLVKRTGEKVFLECVQDMDHENMFWYRQDPGLGLRLIYFSYDVKMKEKGDIPEGYSVSREKKERFSLILESASTNQTSMYLCASRSNERWNTEAFFGQGTRLTVV.

The rearrangement links TRBV7-3 to TRBJ2-5; 10 bases match TRBD1. The CDR3 extends over 16 amino acids. V gave up 4 bases and J gave up 4 bases; unmatched junction bases: 9. CDR1 is SGHTA and CDR2 is FQGTGA in the germline V gene. In nucleotides, the CDR3 is TGTGCCAGCAGCTCAGACAGGGGGCGCGGAATAGAGACCCAGTACTTC. It yields the protein CASSSDRGRGIETQYF.

This chain joins TRBV28 and TRBJ2-3; no definite D call. This CDR3 has 14 amino acids. Trimming shortened V by 2 bases and J by 7 bases, and 13 bases separated the two germline ends. Germline CDR1 reads MDHEN; CDR2 reads SYDVKM. This chain's CDR3 is CASSLTPSANTQYF. The CDR3 coding sequence is TGTGCCAGCAGTTTAACCCCCAGTGCTAATACGCAGTATTTT.

V and J are TRBV5-1 and TRBJ2-5; TRBD1 agrees at 12 bases. TRBJ2-7 explains the end of the DNA better; the J call may be wrong. The CDR3 loop spans 14 amino acids. The germline gives CDR1 SGHRS, CDR2 YFSETQ. As DNA, the CDR3 is TGCGCCAGCAGCTCGGGACAGGGGGCAGGCGAGCAGTACTTC. It codes for CASSSGQGAGEQYF.

The chain is built from TRBV28 and TRBJ1-4; tentatively, D is TRBD1 (5 bases). The germline gives CDR1 MDHEN, CDR2 SYDVKM. The CDR3 runs to 13 residues. Between the trimmed V and J ends, which lost 5 bases and 7 bases, there was a span of 11 bases. The CDR3 is CASSPGGGEKLFF. CDR3 coding DNA: TGTGCCAGCAGTCCCGGGGGAGGTGAAAAACTGTTTTTT.